This TCR beta chain was captured in a study of T cells in Graves' hyperthyroidism and ophthalmopathy. Findings of the study overall: Clonotypes that were expanded in thyroid above 0.001 mostly appeared in blood too.

Points on this clonotype: Its antigen is currently unknown.

This CDR3 spans 14 amino acids. Between the trimmed V and J ends, which lost 8 bases and 5 bases, there was a span of 15 bases. Germline V gene lookup returns CDR1 MDHEN and CDR2 SYDVKM. RNA transcripts were the template for amplifying TCR beta CDR3 regions. RT-PCR in the first round (using the HTBI primer set) targeted the TCR CDR3. In TCRdb, the multiplex PCR reads were re-called with MiXCR into one record per CDR3 protein. Of 490,000 or so distinct CDR3 sequences in the sample, approximately 23% were seen once. Input material: blood. The receptor comes from a woman in her seventies with Graves' ophthalmopathy. This chain links TRBV28 with TRBJ1-4; no firm D call. CDR3 coding DNA: TGTGCCAGCGGCACGCGGGTTGGAAATGAAAAACTGTTTTTT. Translating it yields CASGTRVGNEKLFF.